The 31 T cell receptor beta chains listed next were all sequenced from one sample in a study of beta chain features in type 1 diabetes. As every portion of the isolated RNA was reverse transcribed, the sequencing read expressed TCRB transcripts. Method: immunoSEQ multiplex PCR; TCRdb's copy keeps in-frame clones and lacks some. The sample contains about 230,000 clones, around 9.6% of which appear only once. What was sequenced was naive CD4+ T cells from blood. Receptor source: a woman aged 18-29 years in good health.

The chain joins TRBV9 to TRBJ2-4; D is unresolved. The CDR3 covers 14 residues. V was trimmed by 4 bases and J by 5 bases, leaving 13 bases between them. Germline lookup yields CDR1 SGDLS and CDR2 YYNGEE. The CDR3 nucleotides read TGTGCCAGCAGCCCACGGTGGGCCGAAAACATTCAGTACTTC. Translated, it gives CASSPRWAENIQYF.

This rearrangement joins TRBV19 to TRBJ2-2; TRBD2 matches 13 bases. This CDR3 spans 15 amino acids. V gave up 6 bases and J gave up 6 bases; unmatched junction bases: 4. The germline CDR1 and CDR2 sequences are LNHDA and SQIVND (reference sequence). CDR3 loop: CASRLLAGGPGELFF. The CDR3 DNA reads TGTGCCAGTAGGCTACTAGCGGGAGGGCCCGGGGAGCTGTTTTTT.

This clone was seen only a few times. This chain links TRBV2 with TRBJ2-5; the match to TRBD2 covers 10 bases. The CDR3 runs 17 residues. Per germline, CDR1 SNHLY and CDR2 FYNNEI. Trimming at V came to 3 bases and at J to 5 bases, leaving 12 bases not matched to a gene. The CDR3 nucleotides are TGTGCCAGCAGTGATAACCTTTTAAGACTAGCGGGTGAGACCCAGTACTTC. As protein: CASSDNLLRLAGETQYF.

This clone was counted between two and nine times. The V gene is TRBV5-1, the J gene TRBJ2-1; tentatively, D is TRBD1 (5 bases). V dropped 2 bases and J dropped 9 bases, with 21 bases sitting between them. CDR3 size: 16 residues. Germline V lookup: CDR1 SGHRS, CDR2 YFSETQ. The CDR3 loop is CASSFDRRVYSAEQFF. The CDR3, as DNA: TGCGCCAGCAGCTTTGACCGCAGGGTCTATTCAGCTGAGCAGTTCTTC.

J is TRBJ2-7 and V is TRBV5-1; TRBD1 aligns across 8 bases. CDR3 length: 16 amino acids. Germline V gene data show CDR1 as SGHRS and CDR2 as YFSETQ. With V trimmed by 0 bases and J by 0 bases, 5 bases remained unmatched. In DNA, the CDR3 is TGCGCCAGCAGCTTGGGCGGGACAGGCGCCTCCTACGAGCAGTACTTC. It is translated as CASSLGGTGASYEQYF.

This clone was seen only a few times. The chain uses TRBV2 and TRBJ2-7; a weak D match, TRBD1 (6 bases). The CDR3 covers 13 residues. Germline lookup yields CDR1 SNHLY and CDR2 FYNNEI. V shed 7 bases and J shed 5 bases, with 15 bases lying between them. For the CDR3, the DNA is TGTGCCAGCAATTCAGGGGCCGTGCACGAGCAGTACTTC. Translated: CASNSGAVHEQYF.

This chain uses TRBV5-6 with TRBJ2-5; D remains unclear. The CDR3 runs 13 residues. Trimming cost V 4 bases and J 2 bases, with 9 bases left between them. Germline values: CDR1 SGHDT, CDR2 YYEEEE. CDR3 sequence reads: CASSRTLQETQYF. The CDR3 DNA is TGTGCCAGCAGCCGCACGCTACAAGAGACCCAGTACTTC.

This clone has more than one count but fewer than ten. The genes are TRBV5-1 and TRBJ2-5; 7 positions agree with TRBD2. Germline V gives CDR1 SGHRS, CDR2 YFSETQ. Germline trimming cut 2 bases from V and 3 bases from J; bases unmatched to any gene: 7. The CDR3 runs to 15 residues. For the CDR3, the DNA is TGCGCCAGCAGCTTAAGCGGGACTCCGAAAGAGACCCAGTACTTC. Its protein is CASSLSGTPKETQYF. Filled out from reference TRBV5-1 and TRBJ2-5, the complete variable domain reads KAGVTQTPRYLIKTRGQQVTLSCSPISGHRSVSWYQQTPGQGLQFLFEYFSETQRNKGNFPGRFSGRQFSNSRSEMNVSTLELGDSALYLCASSLSGTPKETQYFGPGTRLLVL.

This chain uses TRBV29-1 with TRBJ2-2, with TRBD1 matching 7 bases. The CDR3 totals 11 residues. Trimming removed 4 bases from V and 8 bases from J; junction bases left unmatched: 1. The germline CDR1 and CDR2 sequences are SQVTM and ANQGSEA. The CDR3 here is CSVGTGGELFF. The CDR3 DNA is TGCAGCGTTGGGACAGGTGGGGAGCTGTTTTTT.

The chain has TRBV29-1 and TRBJ2-1; D gene uncertain. Germline V gene data show CDR1 as SQVTM and CDR2 as ANQGSEA. This CDR3 is built from 15 residues. V lost 7 bases to trimming and J lost 0 bases, with 16 bases between them. CDR3 nucleotides: TGCAGCGCCGCCGACTCGTTGAGCTCCTACAATGAGCAGTTCTTC. It codes for CSAADSLSSYNEQFF.

The sample holds a few counts of this clone. This chain uses TRBV20-1 with TRBJ1-2; TRBD1 is a possible D gene (5 bases). From germline, CDR1 is DFQATT and CDR2 SNEGSKA (reference sequence). There are 11 residues in the CDR3. Trimming shortened V by 7 bases and J by 6 bases, and 12 bases separated the two germline ends. DNA of the CDR3: TGCAGTGTTTTGATGGGGCATGGCTACACCTTC. It yields the protein CSVLMGHGYTF.

This sequence joins TRBV9 and TRBJ1-2, with a weak D call TRBD1 (5 bases). V lost 0 bases and J 4 bases, leaving 19 bases between the germline ends. Germline CDR1 SGDLS, CDR2 YYNGEE. This CDR3 is 17 amino acids long. For the CDR3, the DNA is TGTGCCAGCAGCGTAGTGGAATCGCGGACAAGTTTCTATGGCTACACCTTC. Protein sequence: CASSVVESRTSFYGYTF.

V usage is TRBV7-9 and J usage is TRBJ2-7, with D perhaps TRBD2 (6 bases). The CDR3 sequence is 13 residues long. V was clipped by 4 bases and J by 5 bases, with 12 bases between them. The germline CDR1 and CDR2 sequences are SEHNR and FQNEAQ (reference sequence). This chain's CDR3 is CASSSGTRHEQYF. For the CDR3, the DNA is TGTGCCAGCAGCTCAGGGACTCGCCACGAGCAGTACTTC.

The V gene is TRBV6-1, the J gene TRBJ1-1, with D unclear. CDR1 and CDR2 (germline): MNHNS, SASEGT. The CDR3 contains 12 residues. V was trimmed by 7 bases and J by 0 bases, leaving 6 bases between them. CDR3 DNA: TGTGCCAGCATGGAGCTGAACACTGAAGCTTTCTTT. It translates to CASMELNTEAFF.

V gene TRBV2 combines with J gene TRBJ1-3, with a tentative D call TRBD1 (5 bases). The V end was cut by 7 bases, the J end by 1 base, with 11 bases between. The germline gives CDR1 SNHLY, CDR2 FYNNEI. This CDR3 spans 14 amino acids. The CDR3 sequence is CASIADRSGNTIYF. CDR3 nucleotides: TGTGCCAGCATCGCCGACAGATCTGGAAACACCATATATTTT.

This clone was counted between two and nine times. The chain joins TRBV10-3 to TRBJ2-2, with 7 bases lining up with TRBD2. Germline lookup yields CDR1 ENHRY and CDR2 SYGVKD. CDR3 size: 15 residues. V gave up 1 base and J gave up 6 bases; unmatched junction bases: 5. The DNA for the CDR3 is TGTGCCATCAGTGAGTGGCGGGGGTTGGCCGGGGAGCTGTTTTTT. It codes for CAISEWRGLAGELFF.

This clone was counted a few times. The chain uses TRBV19 and TRBJ1-6, with TRBD1 matching over 7 bases. Germline V lookup: CDR1 LNHDA, CDR2 SQIVND (reference sequence). The CDR3 has 15 amino acids. V shed 3 bases and J 7 bases; nucleotides not matched to a gene: 6. The chain's CDR3 is CASSIRAGGNSPLHF. The DNA for the CDR3 is TGTGCCAGTAGTATTCGGGCAGGGGGAAATTCACCCCTCCACTTT.

This clone was seen a few times. Additional DNA sequences in this sample encode the identical CDR3. The chain carries TRBV6-5 and TRBJ1-2; unclear D gene. CDR3 size: 12 residues. CDR1 MNHEY and CDR2 SVGAGI come from the germline V gene. The germline V and J ends were trimmed by 2 bases and 8 bases, with 9 bases remaining between them. The CDR3 DNA follows: TGTGCCAGCAGTTACGGCGGCCAGGGCTACACCTTC. It encodes CASSYGGQGYTF.

This clone appeared a few times. This rearrangement joins TRBV19 to TRBJ1-2, with 9 bases identical to TRBD1. The V gene's germline CDR1 is LNHDA and CDR2 SQIVND (reference sequence). CDR3 length: 14 amino acids. Germline trimming cut 5 bases from V and 6 bases from J; bases unmatched to any gene: 7. This CDR3 is CASSPRDRVDGYTF. The CDR3 DNA reads TGTGCCAGTAGTCCTCGGGACAGGGTCGATGGCTACACCTTC.

The V gene is TRBV6-1, the J gene TRBJ1-2, with D maybe TRBD1 (6 bases). Germline-derived CDR1 and CDR2 are MNHNS and SASEGT. The CDR3 sequence is 13 residues long. Trimming left V 2 bases short and J 9 bases short, with 13 bases between. CDR3 DNA: TGTGCCAGCAGTGAAATACAGGGAACGAGCTACACCTTC. It translates to CASSEIQGTSYTF.

The chain is built from TRBV7-9 and TRBJ1-2; TRBD1 is a possible D gene (6 bases). Trimming pared 1 base from V and 2 bases from J, leaving 11 bases between. CDR3 length equals 15 residues. From germline, CDR1 is SEHNR and CDR2 FQNEAQ (reference sequence). CDR3 amino acids: CASSLGTGTNYGYTF. In DNA form, the CDR3 reads TGTGCCAGCAGCTTAGGCACAGGGACAAACTATGGCTACACCTTC.

This chain uses TRBV2 with TRBJ1-1; a weak D match, TRBD1 (5 bases). Between the trimmed V and J ends, which lost 5 bases and 1 base, there was a span of 11 bases. The germline V gene has CDR1 SNHLY and CDR2 FYNNEI. The CDR3 sequence is 14 residues long. The CDR3 spells CASSLGQPNTEAFF. The CDR3 DNA follows: TGTGCCAGCAGTCTTGGACAACCGAACACTGAAGCTTTCTTT.

The chain joins TRBV6-1 to TRBJ1-5; 11 bases are shared with TRBD1. This CDR3 comprises 14 residues. Losses at the gene ends were 7 bases for V and 6 bases for J; bases not matched to a gene: 5. Germline-derived CDR1 and CDR2 are MNHNS and SASEGT. The CDR3 sequence is CASTDRGLGQPQHF. CDR3 nucleotide sequence: TGTGCCAGCACGGACAGGGGGCTTGGTCAGCCCCAGCATTTT.

A few counts support this clone. This same CDR3 is encoded by further DNA sequences in the sample. The V and J genes are TRBV5-1 and TRBJ1-1, with 8 bases lining up with TRBD1. Trimming at V came to 2 bases and at J to 1 base, leaving 4 bases not matched to a gene. CDR3 size: 15 residues. Germline assignment: CDR1 SGHRS and CDR2 YFSETQ. The CDR3 region is CASSFWTGPNTEAFF. CDR3 DNA sequence: TGCGCCAGCAGCTTCTGGACAGGGCCGAACACTGAAGCTTTCTTT. Looking up the rest from reference TRBV5-1 and TRBJ1-1 gives the full variable domain: KAGVTQTPRYLIKTRGQQVTLSCSPISGHRSVSWYQQTPGQGLQFLFEYFSETQRNKGNFPGRFSGRQFSNSRSEMNVSTLELGDSALYLCASSFWTGPNTEAFFGQGTRLTVV.

This clone was seen more than once but under ten times. The V call is TRBV5-1, the J call TRBJ2-1; no clear D. Germline V gene sequence: CDR1 SGHRS, CDR2 YFSETQ. With 0 bases removed from V and 5 bases from J, the gap between germline ends came to 6 bases. The CDR3 sequence is 13 residues long. CDR3 loop: CASSLGANNEQFF. The DNA for the CDR3 is TGCGCCAGCAGCTTGGGAGCAAACAATGAGCAGTTCTTC.

The chain is built from TRBV6-1 and TRBJ2-7, with D tentatively TRBD1 (5 bases). Deletions cut 5 bases from V and 1 base from J, with 15 bases between. The CDR3 has 15 residues. CDR1 and CDR2 (germline): MNHNS, SASEGT. The CDR3 spells CASSIGRGRSYEQYF. The CDR3 nucleotides are TGTGCCAGCAGTATTGGAAGGGGCCGATCCTACGAGCAGTACTTC.

This clone has more than one count but fewer than ten. The genes are TRBV12-5 and TRBJ1-2; TRBD1 agrees at 9 bases. This CDR3 is 12 amino acids long. V was pared by 1 base and J by 12 bases, with 3 bases of the junction left unmatched. Germline CDR1 LGHNT, CDR2 FRNRAP. This chain's CDR3 is CASGLGTGVHTF. In nucleotides, the CDR3 is TGTGCTAGTGGTTTGGGGACAGGGGTCCACACCTTC.

This clone was seen a handful of times. The V gene is TRBV27, the J gene TRBJ2-7, with 11 bases aligning to TRBD1. The CDR3 is 13 residues long. V lost 6 bases and J lost 4; bases outside the gene matches: 2. CDR1 MNHEY and CDR2 SMNVEV come from the germline V gene (reference sequence). Here the CDR3 reads CASSWDRGYEQYF. The CDR3 coding sequence is TGTGCCAGCAGCTGGGACAGGGGGTACGAGCAGTACTTC.

DNA for the CDR3: TGTGCCAGCAGCCTGGGACTTACCTCCTACGAGCAGTACTTC. This encodes CASSLGLTSYEQYF. The chain uses TRBV7-8 and TRBJ2-7; TRBD2 is a possible D gene (6 bases). The germline CDR1 and CDR2 sequences are SGHVS and FQNEAQ. This CDR3 is 14 amino acids long. With 5 bases removed from V and 0 bases from J, the gap between germline ends came to 11 bases.

This clone has just a few counts. The chain links TRBV7-9 to TRBJ2-7; 7 positions agree with TRBD2. There are 17 residues in the CDR3. The junction had 12 bases not matched to a gene; V was cut back by 0 bases and J by 4 bases. Per germline, CDR1 SEHNR and CDR2 FQNEAQ (reference sequence). As DNA, the CDR3 is TGTGCCAGCAGCTTAGCGCGTGGGCGACTAGCACCTTACGAGCAGTACTTC. It specifies CASSLARGRLAPYEQYF.

The V and J genes are TRBV5-1 and TRBJ2-2; D gene ambiguous. The length of the CDR3 is 15 residues. CDR1 and CDR2 from the germline V gene are SGHRS and YFSETQ. V lost 4 bases to trimming and J lost 6 bases, with 16 bases between them. This CDR3 is CASSLGARGAGELFF. The DNA for the CDR3 is TGCGCCAGCAGCCTAGGCGCGCGCGGTGCCGGGGAGCTGTTTTTT. Full variable domain (rest looked up from reference TRBV5-1 and TRBJ2-2): KAGVTQTPRYLIKTRGQQVTLSCSPISGHRSVSWYQQTPGQGLQFLFEYFSETQRNKGNFPGRFSGRQFSNSRSEMNVSTLELGDSALYLCASSLGARGAGELFFGEGSRLTVL.